This TCR beta chain was observed in a study of T cells in Graves' hyperthyroidism and ophthalmopathy (dated by TCRdb to between 2018 and 2021). About the full investigation: Peripheral blood was collected at initial diagnosis, before any treatment. The 100 discovery patients were randomly split 7:3 into training and test sets. The paper describes TCR Vbeta CDR3 sequencing of 135 peripheral blood samples, made up of around 41 ophthalmopathy patients, 70 to 75 hyperthyroidism patients and about 17 progressor patients. After blood sampling, hyperthyroidism patients were treated with methimazole at a starting dose of 30 mg daily, and ophthalmopathy patients were treated with high-dose intravenous methylprednisolone. Prospective prediction of ophthalmopathy was tested in an independent validation cohort of 18 to 20 hyperthyroidism patients and around 16 patients who later progressed to ophthalmopathy. The study also compared thyroid tissue and blood T-cell repertoires from 6 or 7 Graves' hyperthyroidism patients. To identify distinguishing TCR V-J signatures, a discovery cohort of roughly 100 patients was used, comprising 40 to 45 with Graves' ophthalmopathy and approximately 58 with stable Graves' hyperthyroidism. Paper-wide results and their limitations: No statistical method was used to set the sample size in advance, and investigators knew the group allocation. In validation, the model predicted progression to ophthalmopathy with about 71% sensitivity and about 73% specificity, a median of around six months before onset. Most expanded thyroid clonotypes (frequency above 0.001) were also detected in blood, suggesting blood repertoires may reflect thyroid immune responses. A model built on a 13 V-J signature distinguished ophthalmopathy from stable hyperthyroidism, reaching around 87% sensitivity and about 81% specificity in cross-validation and 80%/75% in testing.

The TCR beta CDR3 regions were amplified from RNA transcripts. For the first round of RT-PCR on the TCR CDR3, the HTBI primer set was used together with the Qiagen OneStep RT-PCR kit. The libraries were constructed in a second round of multiplex PCR and then size-selected and purified. The libraries were sequenced on an Illumina HiSeq2000 using paired-end 100 bp reads. The paper's processing steps were these. SOAPnuke was used to process the raw data, throwing out any read that contained adapters or uncalled bases, had a mean Phred below 15, or lacked an exact constant-primer or identifier match. High-quality paired reads were merged with COPE v1.2.5, and unique nucleotide sequences were defined as clonotypes. MiTCR v1.1 was used to align the clonotypes against IMGT TRBV, TRBD and TRBJ reference segments. The analysis was restricted to V-J combinations with a frequency above 0.0001, which together covered just over 99% of the repertoires. The TCS score was defined as the ratio of F50 (clonal expansion) to E x V (chaos), calculated using BLOSUM62-based TCRdist between CDR3 peptides within each V-J. Welch's t-statistics and random forest reduced fewer than 600 V-J features to roughly 13, which were used in a naive Bayes classifier (R e1071). TCRdb took the public reads, trimmed them with fastp at Q25, ran MiXCR for clone calling and kept in-frame beta chains. Here each entry gathers all rows of one CDR3 protein and keeps the most common genes and DNA. TCRdb's processing, not the study's, gives the V and J calls here. This sample gives a few hundred thousand distinct CDR3 sequences in total; about 14% of them show up just once. About 18% of the sample lies in the top ten.

Ophthalmopathy patients had moderately to severely active disease, with a Clinical Activity Score of 3 or more, a NOSPECS grade of 4 or more, and a disease duration of less than 3 months. Patients with uncontrolled infections, other autoimmune diseases, pregnancy or lactation were excluded. Diagnoses were based on clinical symptoms, serum thyroxine and TRAb, thyroid ultrasound and orbital computed tomography. PBMCs were isolated from 7.5 to 10 ml of fresh peripheral blood by Ficoll-Paque density gradient centrifugation. Total RNA was extracted using Trizol reagent, and RNA quality was assessed on an Agilent 2100 Bioanalyzer. V and J are truncated by 8 bases and 9 bases respectively, leaving an intervening sequence of 24 bases. CDR1 MNHEY and CDR2 SMNVEV were looked up in the germline V gene (reference sequence). The CDR3 starts with the cysteine, ends with the phenylalanine, and has 15 residues. Of the read, only the CDR3 DNA is kept; its 45 bases are in frame from base 1.

This clonotype appeared many times. Its antigen remains undetermined. No much larger clone exists at a distance of one base, and base qualities are not known. Sequenced material: blood. This receptor was taken from a woman aged 25-40 years with Graves' ophthalmopathy. The chain is made from TRBV27 and TRBJ2-3; no D segment can be confidently identified. The nucleotide sequence reads as follows: TGTGCCAGCTCAGTTTATGGTCCCACAGACTGGACGCAGTATTTT. The encoded protein is CASSVYGPTDWTQYF.